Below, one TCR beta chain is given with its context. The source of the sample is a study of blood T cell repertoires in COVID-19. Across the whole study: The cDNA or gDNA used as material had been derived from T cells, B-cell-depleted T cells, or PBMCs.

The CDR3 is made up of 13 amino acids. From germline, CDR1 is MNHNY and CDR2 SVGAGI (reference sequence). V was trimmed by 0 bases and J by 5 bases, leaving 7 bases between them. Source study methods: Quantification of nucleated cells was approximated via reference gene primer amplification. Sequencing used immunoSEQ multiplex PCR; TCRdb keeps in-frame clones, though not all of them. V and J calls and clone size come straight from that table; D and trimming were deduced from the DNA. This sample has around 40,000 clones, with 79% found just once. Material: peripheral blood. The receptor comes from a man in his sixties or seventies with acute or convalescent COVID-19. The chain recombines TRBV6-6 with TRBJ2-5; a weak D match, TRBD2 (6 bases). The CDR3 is CASSYSGGETQYF. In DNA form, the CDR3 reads TGTGCCAGCAGTTACTCCGGGGGTGAGACCCAGTACTTC.